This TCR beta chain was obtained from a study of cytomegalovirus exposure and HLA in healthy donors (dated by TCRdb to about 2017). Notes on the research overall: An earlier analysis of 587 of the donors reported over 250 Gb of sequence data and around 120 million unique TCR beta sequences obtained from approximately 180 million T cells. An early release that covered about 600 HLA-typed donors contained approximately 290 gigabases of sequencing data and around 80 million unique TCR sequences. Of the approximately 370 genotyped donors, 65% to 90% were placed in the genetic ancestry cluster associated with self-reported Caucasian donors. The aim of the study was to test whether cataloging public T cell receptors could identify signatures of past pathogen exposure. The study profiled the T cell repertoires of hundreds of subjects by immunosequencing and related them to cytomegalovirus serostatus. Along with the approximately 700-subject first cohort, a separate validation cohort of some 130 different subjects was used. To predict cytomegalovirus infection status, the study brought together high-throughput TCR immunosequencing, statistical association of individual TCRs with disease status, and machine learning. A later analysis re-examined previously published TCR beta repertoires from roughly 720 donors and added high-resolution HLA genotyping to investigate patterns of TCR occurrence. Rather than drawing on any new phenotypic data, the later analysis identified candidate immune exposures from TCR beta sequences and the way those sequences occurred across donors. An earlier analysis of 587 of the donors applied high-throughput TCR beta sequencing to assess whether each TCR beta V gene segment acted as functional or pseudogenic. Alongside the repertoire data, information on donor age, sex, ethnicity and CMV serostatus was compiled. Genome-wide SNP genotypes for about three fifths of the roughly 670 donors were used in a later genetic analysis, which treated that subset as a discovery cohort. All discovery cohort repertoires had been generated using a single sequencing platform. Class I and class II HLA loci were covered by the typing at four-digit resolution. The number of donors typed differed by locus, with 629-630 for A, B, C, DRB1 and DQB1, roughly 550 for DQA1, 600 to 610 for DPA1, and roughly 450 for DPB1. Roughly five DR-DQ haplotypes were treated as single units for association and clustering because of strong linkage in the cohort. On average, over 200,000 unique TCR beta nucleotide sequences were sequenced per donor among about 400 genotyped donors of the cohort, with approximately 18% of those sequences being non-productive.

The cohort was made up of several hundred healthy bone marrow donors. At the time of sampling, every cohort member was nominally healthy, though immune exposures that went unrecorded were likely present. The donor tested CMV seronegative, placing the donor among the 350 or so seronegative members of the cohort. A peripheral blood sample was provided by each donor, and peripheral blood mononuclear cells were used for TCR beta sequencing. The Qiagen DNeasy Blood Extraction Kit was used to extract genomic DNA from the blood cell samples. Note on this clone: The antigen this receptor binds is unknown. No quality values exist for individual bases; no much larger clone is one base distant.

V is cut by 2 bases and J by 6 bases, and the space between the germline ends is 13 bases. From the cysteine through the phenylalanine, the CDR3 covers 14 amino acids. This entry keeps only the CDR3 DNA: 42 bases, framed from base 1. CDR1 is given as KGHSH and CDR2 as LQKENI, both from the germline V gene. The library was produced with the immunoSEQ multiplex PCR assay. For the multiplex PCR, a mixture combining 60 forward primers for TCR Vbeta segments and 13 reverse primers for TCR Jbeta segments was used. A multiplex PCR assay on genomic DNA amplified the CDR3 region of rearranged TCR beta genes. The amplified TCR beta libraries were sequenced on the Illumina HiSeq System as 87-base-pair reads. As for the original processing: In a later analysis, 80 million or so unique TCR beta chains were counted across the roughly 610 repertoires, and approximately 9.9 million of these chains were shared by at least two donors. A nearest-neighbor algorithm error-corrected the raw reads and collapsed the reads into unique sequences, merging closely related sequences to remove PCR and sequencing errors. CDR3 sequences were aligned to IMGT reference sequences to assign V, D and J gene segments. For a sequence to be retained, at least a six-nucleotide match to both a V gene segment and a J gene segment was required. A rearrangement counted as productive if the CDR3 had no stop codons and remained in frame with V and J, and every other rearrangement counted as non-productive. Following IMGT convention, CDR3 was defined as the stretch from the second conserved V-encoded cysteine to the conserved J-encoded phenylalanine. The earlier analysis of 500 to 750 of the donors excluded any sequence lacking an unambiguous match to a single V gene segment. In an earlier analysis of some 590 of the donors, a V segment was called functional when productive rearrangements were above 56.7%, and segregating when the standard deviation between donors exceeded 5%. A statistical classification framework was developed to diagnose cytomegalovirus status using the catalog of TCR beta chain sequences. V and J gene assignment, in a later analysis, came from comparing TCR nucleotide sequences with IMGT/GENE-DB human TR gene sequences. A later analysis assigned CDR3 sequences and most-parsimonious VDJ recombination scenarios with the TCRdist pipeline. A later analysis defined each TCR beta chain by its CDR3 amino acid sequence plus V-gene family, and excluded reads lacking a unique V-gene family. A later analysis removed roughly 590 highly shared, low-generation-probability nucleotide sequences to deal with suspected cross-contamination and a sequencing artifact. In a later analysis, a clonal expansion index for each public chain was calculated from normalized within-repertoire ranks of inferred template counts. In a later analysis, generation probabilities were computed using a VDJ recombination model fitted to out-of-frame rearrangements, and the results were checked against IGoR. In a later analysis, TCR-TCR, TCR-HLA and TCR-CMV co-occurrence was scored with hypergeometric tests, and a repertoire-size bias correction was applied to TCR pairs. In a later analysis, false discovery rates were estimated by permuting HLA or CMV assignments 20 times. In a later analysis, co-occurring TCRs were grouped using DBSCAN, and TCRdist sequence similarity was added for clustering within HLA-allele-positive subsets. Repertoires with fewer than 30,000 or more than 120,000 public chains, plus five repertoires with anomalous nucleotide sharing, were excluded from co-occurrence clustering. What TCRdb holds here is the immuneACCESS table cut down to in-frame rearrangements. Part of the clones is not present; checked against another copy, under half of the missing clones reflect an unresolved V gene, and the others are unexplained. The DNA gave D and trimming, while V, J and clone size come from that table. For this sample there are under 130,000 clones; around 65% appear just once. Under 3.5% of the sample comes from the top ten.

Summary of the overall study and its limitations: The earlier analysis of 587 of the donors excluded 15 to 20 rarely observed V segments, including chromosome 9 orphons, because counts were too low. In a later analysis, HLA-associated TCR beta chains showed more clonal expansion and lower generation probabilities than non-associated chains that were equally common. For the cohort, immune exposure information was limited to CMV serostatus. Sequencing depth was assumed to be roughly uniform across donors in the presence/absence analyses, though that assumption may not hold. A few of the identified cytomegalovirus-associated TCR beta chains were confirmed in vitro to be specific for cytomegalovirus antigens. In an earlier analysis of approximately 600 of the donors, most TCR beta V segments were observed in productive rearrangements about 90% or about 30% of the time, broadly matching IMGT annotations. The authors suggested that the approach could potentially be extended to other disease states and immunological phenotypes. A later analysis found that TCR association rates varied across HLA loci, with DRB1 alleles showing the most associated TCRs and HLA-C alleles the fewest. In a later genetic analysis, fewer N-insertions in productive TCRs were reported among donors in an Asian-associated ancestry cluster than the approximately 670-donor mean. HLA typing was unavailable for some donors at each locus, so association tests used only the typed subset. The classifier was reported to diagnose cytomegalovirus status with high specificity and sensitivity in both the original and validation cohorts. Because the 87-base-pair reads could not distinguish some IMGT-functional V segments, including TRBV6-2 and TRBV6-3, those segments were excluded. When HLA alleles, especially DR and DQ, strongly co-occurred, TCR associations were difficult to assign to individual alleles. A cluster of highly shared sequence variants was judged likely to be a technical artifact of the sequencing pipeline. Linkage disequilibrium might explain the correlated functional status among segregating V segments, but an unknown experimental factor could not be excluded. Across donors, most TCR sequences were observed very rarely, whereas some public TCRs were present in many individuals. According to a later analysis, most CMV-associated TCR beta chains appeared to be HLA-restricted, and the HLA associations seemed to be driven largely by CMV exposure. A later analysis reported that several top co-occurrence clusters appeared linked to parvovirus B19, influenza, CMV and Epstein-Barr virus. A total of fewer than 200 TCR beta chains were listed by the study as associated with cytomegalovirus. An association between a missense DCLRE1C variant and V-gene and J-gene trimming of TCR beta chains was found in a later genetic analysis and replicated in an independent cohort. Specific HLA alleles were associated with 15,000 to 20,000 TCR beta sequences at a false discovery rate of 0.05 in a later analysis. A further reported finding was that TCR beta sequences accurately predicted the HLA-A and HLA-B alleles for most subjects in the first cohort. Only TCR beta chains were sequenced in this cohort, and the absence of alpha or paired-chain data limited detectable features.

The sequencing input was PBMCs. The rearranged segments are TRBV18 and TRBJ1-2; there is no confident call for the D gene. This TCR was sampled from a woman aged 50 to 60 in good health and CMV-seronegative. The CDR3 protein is CASSPATGVNGYTF. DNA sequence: TGTGCCAGCTCACCAGCAACGGGAGTCAATGGCTACACCTTC.